The source of this T cell receptor (beta chain) is a study of blood T cell repertoires in COVID-19. Study-level information: T cells, B-cell-depleted T cells, or PBMCs supplied cDNA or gDNA.

In the study's own analysis: Reference gene primer amplification yielded estimated nucleated cell counts. Profiling relied on immunoSEQ multiplex PCR, and the TCRdb table lists in-frame clones only, not all of them. The V and J calls and the clone size are those of that table, but D and trimming were determined from the DNA. The repertoire holds about 120,000 clones, approximately 87% seen once, with 3% to 5% in the top ten. Germline CDR1 MNHEY, CDR2 SMNVEV (reference sequence). This CDR3 has 13 residues. Trimming removed 4 bases from V and 5 bases from J, with 11 bases in between. The chain joins TRBV27 to TRBJ1-1; D not resolved. The origin of this receptor is a man between 60 and 70 years old with acute or convalescent COVID-19. The sequenced sample consisted of peripheral blood. The CDR3 here is CASSYGGRTEAFF. DNA of the CDR3: TGTGCCAGCAGTTACGGCGGGCGGACTGAAGCTTTCTTT.